The 22 T cell receptor beta chains listed next were all sequenced from one sample in a study of blood T cell repertoires in COVID-19. Profiled with immunoSEQ multiplex PCR; TCRdb holds only in-frame clones, not every one. Of tens of thousands of clones listed, over 70% are singletons. The source material was peripheral blood. The receptors come from a man aged 50 to 60 with active COVID-19.

CDR3 sequence reads: CSTGEVSTDTQYF. The CDR3, as DNA: TGCAGCACTGGAGAGGTGAGCACAGATACGCAGTATTTT. The rearrangement links TRBV29-1 to TRBJ2-3; D is unresolved. Germline values: CDR1 SQVTM, CDR2 ANQGSEA. CDR3 length equals 13 residues. Trimming stripped 8 bases from V and 0 bases from J, with 12 bases between.

The chain uses TRBV12-3 or TRBV12-4 and TRBJ1-1; no clear D. This CDR3 region has 12 residues. Trimming removed 3 bases from V and 1 base from J, with 3 bases in between. CDR3 amino acids: CASSFGNTEAFF. The CDR3, as DNA: TGTGCCAGCAGTTTCGGGAACACTGAAGCTTTCTTT.

This sequence joins TRBV27 and TRBJ1-4; the D is unclear. There are 15 residues in the CDR3. The V gene's germline CDR1 is MNHEY and CDR2 SMNVEV (reference sequence). V was shortened by 2 bases and J by 8 bases, with 15 bases between the two germline ends. The CDR3 coding sequence is TGTGCCAGCAGTTTAGGTCTCTTTTCAGGCGAAAAACTGTTTTTT. This encodes CASSLGLFSGEKLFF.

This clone was recorded once. The chain recombines TRBV6-5 with TRBJ2-7, with 10 bases lining up with TRBD1. With 6 bases clipped from V and 2 bases from J, the junction kept 4 bases outside the gene matches. Germline assignment: CDR1 MNHEY and CDR2 SVGAGI. CDR3 length equals 14 residues. The CDR3 DNA sequence: TGTGCCAGCAGGGGGACAGGGGACGCCTACGAGCAGTACTTC. Amino acids: CASRGTGDAYEQYF.

The chain combines TRBV6-2 or TRBV6-3 with TRBJ2-7, with 7 bases aligning to TRBD1. With V trimmed by 5 bases and J by 4 bases, 5 bases remained unmatched. CDR3 length: 13 amino acids. Germline-derived CDR1 and CDR2 are MNHEY and SVGEGT. CDR3 in amino acids: CASSGQAMYEQYF. The CDR3 bases are TGTGCCAGCAGTGGACAGGCGATGTACGAGCAGTACTTC.

The rearrangement uses TRBV5-4 and TRBJ1-5; TRBD1 matches at 9 bases. The V gene end was trimmed by 0 bases and the J gene end by 6 bases; junction bases not matched to a gene: 4. This CDR3 has 15 residues. The germline V gene encodes CDR1 SGHNT and CDR2 YYREEE (reference sequence). CDR3 nucleotides: TGTGCCAGCAGCTTGGCCGGGACAGGGAGTCAGCCCCAGCATTTT. Translating gives CASSLAGTGSQPQHF.

V and J are TRBV7-9 and TRBJ1-2, with D unresolved. Germline values: CDR1 SEHNR, CDR2 FQNEAQ (reference sequence). The CDR3 runs 14 residues. The V gene lost 2 bases and the J gene lost 2 bases, with 9 bases spanning the gap. CDR3 sequence reads: CASSLIGGNYGYTF. The DNA for the CDR3 is TGTGCCAGCAGCTTAATTGGAGGAAACTATGGCTACACCTTC.

The chain is built from TRBV6-5 and TRBJ1-1; no reliable D call. Trimming pared 0 bases from V and 1 base from J, leaving 9 bases between. This CDR3 has 15 amino acids. Germline values: CDR1 MNHEY, CDR2 SVGAGI. The CDR3 here is CASSYSGRRNTEAFF. CDR3 bases: TGTGCCAGCAGTTACTCGGGCAGACGGAACACTGAAGCTTTCTTT.

The CDR3 region is CASSQGGRVGTEAFF. CDR3 bases: TGTGCCAGCAGCCAAGGGGGCAGGGTAGGGACTGAAGCTTTCTTT. V and J are TRBV3-1 (or the pseudogene TRBV3-2) and TRBJ1-1, with TRBD1 as a possible D gene (5 bases). The CDR3 totals 15 residues. The V gene lost 1 base and the J gene lost 5 bases, with 14 bases spanning the gap. Germline V gene sequence: CDR1 LGHDT, CDR2 YNNKEL (reference sequence).

The CDR3 is CASSPGLADTGELFF. The CDR3 DNA sequence: TGCGCCAGCTCACCGGGACTAGCGGACACCGGGGAGCTGTTTTTT. The J gene is TRBJ2-2, the V gene TRBV5-1; 11 bases fit TRBD2. The length of the CDR3 is 15 residues. V lost 7 bases to trimming and J lost 3 bases; unmatched junction nucleotides: 5. CDR1 and CDR2 (germline): SGHRS, YFSETQ. Full variable domain (outside the CDR3, taken from reference TRBV5-1 and TRBJ2-2): KAGVTQTPRYLIKTRGQQVTLSCSPISGHRSVSWYQQTPGQGLQFLFEYFSETQRNKGNFPGRFSGRQFSNSRSEMNVSTLELGDSALYLCASSPGLADTGELFFGEGSRLTVL.

This clone was seen a few times. The genes are TRBV5-1 and TRBJ1-6; weak D call: TRBD1 (6 bases). Per germline, CDR1 SGHRS and CDR2 YFSETQ. The V end lost 2 bases, the J end lost 10 bases, and 13 bases lay between the germline ends. This CDR3 comprises 14 residues. The CDR3 coding sequence is TGCGCCAGCAGCTTATCCAGGGGTCAATCACCCCTCCACTTT. It is translated as CASSLSRGQSPLHF.

This chain uses TRBV6-5 with TRBJ2-1; a possible D gene is TRBD2 (5 bases). Germline V gene sequence: CDR1 MNHEY, CDR2 SVGAGI. V was cut by 6 bases and J by 2 bases, with 11 bases left in between. The CDR3 has 14 amino acids. The CDR3 sequence: CASSSGETYNEQFF. The DNA of the CDR3 is TGTGCCAGCAGCTCCGGGGAAACCTACAATGAGCAGTTCTTC.

The genes are TRBV3-1 (or the pseudogene TRBV3-2) and TRBJ2-7, with 8 bases lining up with TRBD2. The germline V gene has CDR1 LGHDT and CDR2 YNNKEL (reference sequence). The CDR3 extends over 16 amino acids. V dropped 2 bases and J dropped 4; count of bases not matched to a gene: 10. The DNA of the CDR3 is TGTGCCAGCAGCCAATTTCTAGCGGGTGTTTGGTACGAGCAGTACTTC. Protein product: CASSQFLAGVWYEQYF.

J is TRBJ2-5 and V is TRBV7-2; the D gene is possibly TRBD2 (6 bases). Germline CDR1 and CDR2: SGHTA and FQGNSA. Trimming removed 1 base from V and 5 bases from J, with 14 bases in between. The CDR3 contains 15 residues. CDR3: CASSLVPRGVETQYF. The CDR3 bases are TGTGCCAGCAGCTTAGTGCCGCGGGGTGTGGAGACCCAGTACTTC.

The V gene is TRBV28, the J gene TRBJ2-1; 13 nucleotides agree with TRBD2. Germline assignment: CDR1 MDHEN and CDR2 SYDVKM. V lost 8 bases and J lost 8; bases outside the gene matches: 12. The CDR3 consists of 16 residues. CDR3 DNA sequence: TGTGCCAGCCGCACTAGCGGGAGGGCAAGTGGATATGAGCAGTTCTTC. This translates into CASRTSGRASGYEQFF.

The rearrangement joins TRBV24-1 to TRBJ2-7, with 8 positions matching TRBD1. V shed 3 bases and J 4 bases; nucleotides not matched to a gene: 4. Germline CDR1 KGHDR, CDR2 SFDVKD. This CDR3 is 14 amino acids long. The CDR3 nucleotides read TGTGCCACCAGTGATCGGACAGGGAGATACGAGCAGTACTTC. Amino acids: CATSDRTGRYEQYF.

The chain carries TRBV28 and TRBJ1-3; 9 bases agree with TRBD1. The germline gives CDR1 MDHEN, CDR2 SYDVKM. V was clipped by 5 bases and J by 0 bases; unmatched bases: 8. This CDR3 has 17 amino acids. This chain's CDR3 is CASSAGQGSFSGNTIYF. The CDR3 DNA reads TGTGCCAGCAGTGCGGGACAGGGAAGTTTCTCTGGAAACACCATATATTTT.

The genes are TRBV19 and TRBJ1-1; D possibly corresponds to TRBD1 (6 bases). This CDR3 spans 15 amino acids. Trimming took 3 bases from V and 1 from J, leaving 12 bases between them. Germline V CDR1 and CDR2: LNHDA, SQIVND (reference sequence). The CDR3 region is CASSMGNRENTEAFF. CDR3 DNA sequence: TGTGCCAGTAGTATGGGGAACAGGGAGAACACTGAAGCTTTCTTT.

In its sample, this clone was seen a few times. The CDR3 sequence is CASSLNRGLGPFF. The CDR3 nucleotides are TGTGCCAGCAGTTTGAACAGGGGGCTGGGACCTTTCTTT. The V gene is TRBV2, the J gene TRBJ1-1; 9 bases match TRBD1. V shed 5 bases, J shed 12 bases, and the junction held 10 bases outside the gene matches. CDR3 length: 13 residues. Germline-derived CDR1 and CDR2 are SNHLY and FYNNEI.

V and J are TRBV3-1 (or the pseudogene TRBV3-2) and TRBJ2-2; possible D gene TRBD2, 5 bases. Germline V gene data show CDR1 as LGHDT and CDR2 as YNNKEL (reference sequence). The V end was cut by 6 bases, the J end by 5 bases, with 10 bases between. The CDR3 spans 13 residues. Here the CDR3 reads CASRRRGTGELFF. The CDR3 DNA reads as TGTGCCAGCAGGCGCCGGGGAACCGGGGAGCTGTTTTTT.

The J gene is TRBJ2-3, the V gene TRBV30; TRBD2 aligns across 8 bases. After removal of 4 bases from V and 0 bases from J, the junction contained 12 bases not matched to a gene. Germline V gene lookup returns CDR1 GTSNPN and CDR2 SVGIG (reference sequence). This CDR3 has 17 residues. Here the CDR3 DNA reads TGTGCCTGGACCATGGGAACTAGCGGTTCTAGCACAGATACGCAGTATTTT. Protein sequence: CAWTMGTSGSSTDTQYF.

The V and J genes are TRBV19 and TRBJ2-5, with D tentatively TRBD1 (7 bases). Trimming took 6 bases from V and 4 from J, leaving 18 bases between them. Per germline, CDR1 LNHDA and CDR2 SQIVND (reference sequence). CDR3 length: 15 residues. The CDR3 nucleotides are TGTGCCAGTAGATATTTCGACAGGGACTCAGAGACCCAGTACTTC. It codes for CASRYFDRDSETQYF.